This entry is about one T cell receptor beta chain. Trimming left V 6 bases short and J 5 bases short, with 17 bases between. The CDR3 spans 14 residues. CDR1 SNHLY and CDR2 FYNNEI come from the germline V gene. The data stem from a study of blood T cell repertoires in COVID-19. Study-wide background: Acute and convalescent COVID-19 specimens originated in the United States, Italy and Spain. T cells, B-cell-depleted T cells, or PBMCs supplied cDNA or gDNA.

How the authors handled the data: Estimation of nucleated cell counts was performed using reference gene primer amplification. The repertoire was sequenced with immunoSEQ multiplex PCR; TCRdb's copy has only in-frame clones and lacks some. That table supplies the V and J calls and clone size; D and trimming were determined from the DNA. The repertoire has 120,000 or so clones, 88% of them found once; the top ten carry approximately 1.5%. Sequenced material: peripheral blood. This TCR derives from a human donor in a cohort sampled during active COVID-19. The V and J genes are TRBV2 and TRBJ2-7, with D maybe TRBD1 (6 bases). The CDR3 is CASSDTTGYDEQYF. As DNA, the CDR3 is TGTGCCAGCAGCGACACCACAGGGTATGACGAGCAGTACTTC.